This TCR beta chain was obtained from a study of T cells after yellow fever vaccination. Overall study context: It was SMART-Seq v4 Ultra Low Input that prepared the fractions with low cell numbers.

Study-wide findings and caveats: A faster peak, day 5 versus 15, was reached by the weaker secondary response. Boosting was followed by the reappearance of most primary-vaccination clones (around 96% CD4, around 86% CD8). FACS-sorted repertoires might harbor abundant contaminating clonotypes from the bulk population.

One entry per CDR3 protein, called by TCRdb with MiXCR from the 5' RACE reads. The profile covers around 590,000 distinct CDR3 sequences, with about 12% appearing a single time and more than 12% taken by the ten largest. A few counts support this clonotype. As yet, its antigen is unknown. There are 15 residues in the CDR3. CDR1 SEHNR and CDR2 FQNEAQ come from the germline V gene (reference sequence). V lost 1 base, J lost 4 bases, and 6 bases stayed unmatched. The sample was PBMCs, taken on the day of the yellow fever booster vaccination. The sequence came from a young man who received the YFV17D yellow fever vaccine. The chain combines TRBV7-9 with TRBJ1-2; 7 positions agree with TRBD1. DNA for the CDR3: TGTGCCAGCAGCTTAGGGCCGACAGGGCCCTATGGCTACACCTTC. Its translation is CASSLGPTGPYGYTF.